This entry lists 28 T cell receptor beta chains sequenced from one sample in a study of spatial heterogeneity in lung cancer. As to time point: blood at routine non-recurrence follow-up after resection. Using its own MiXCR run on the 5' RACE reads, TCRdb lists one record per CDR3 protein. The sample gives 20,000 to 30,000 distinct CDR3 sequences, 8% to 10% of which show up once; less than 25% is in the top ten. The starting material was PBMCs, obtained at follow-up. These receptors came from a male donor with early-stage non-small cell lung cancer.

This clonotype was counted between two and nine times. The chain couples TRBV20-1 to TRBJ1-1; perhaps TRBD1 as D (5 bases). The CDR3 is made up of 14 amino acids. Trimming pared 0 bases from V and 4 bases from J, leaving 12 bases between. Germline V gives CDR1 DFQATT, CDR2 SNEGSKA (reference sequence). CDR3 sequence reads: CSAREVAQGTEAFF. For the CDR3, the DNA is TGCAGTGCTAGAGAAGTGGCCCAGGGCACTGAAGCTTTCTTT.

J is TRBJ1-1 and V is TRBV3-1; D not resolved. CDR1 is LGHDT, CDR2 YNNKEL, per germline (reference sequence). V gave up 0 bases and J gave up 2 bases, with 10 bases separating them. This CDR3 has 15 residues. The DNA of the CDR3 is TGTGCCAGCAGCCAAGACGGGGTGGCAAACACTGAAGCTTTCTTT. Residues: CASSQDGVANTEAFF.

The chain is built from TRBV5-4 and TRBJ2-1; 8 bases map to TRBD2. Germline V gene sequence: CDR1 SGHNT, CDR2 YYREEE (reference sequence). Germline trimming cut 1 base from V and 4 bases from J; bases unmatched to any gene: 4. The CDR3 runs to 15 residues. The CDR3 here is CASSLSAGGYNEQFF. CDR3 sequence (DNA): TGTGCCAGCAGCTTGAGCGCGGGGGGTTACAATGAGCAGTTCTTC.

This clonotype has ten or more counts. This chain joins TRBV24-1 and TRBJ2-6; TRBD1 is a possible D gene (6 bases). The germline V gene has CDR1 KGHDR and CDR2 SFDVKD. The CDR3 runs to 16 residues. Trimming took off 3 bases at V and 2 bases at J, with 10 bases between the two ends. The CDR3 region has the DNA TGTGCCACCAGTGATACTACAGGGACTGGGGCCAACGTCCTGACTTTC. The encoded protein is CATSDTTGTGANVLTF.

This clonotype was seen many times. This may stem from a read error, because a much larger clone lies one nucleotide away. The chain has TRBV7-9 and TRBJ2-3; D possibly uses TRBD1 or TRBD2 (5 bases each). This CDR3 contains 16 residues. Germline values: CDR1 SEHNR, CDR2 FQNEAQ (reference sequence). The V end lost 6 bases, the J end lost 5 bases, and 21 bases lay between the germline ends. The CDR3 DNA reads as TGTGCCAGCAGACTGGGCGGCAGGGAGCTTGGAGATACGCAGTATTTT. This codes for CASRLGGRELGDTQYF.

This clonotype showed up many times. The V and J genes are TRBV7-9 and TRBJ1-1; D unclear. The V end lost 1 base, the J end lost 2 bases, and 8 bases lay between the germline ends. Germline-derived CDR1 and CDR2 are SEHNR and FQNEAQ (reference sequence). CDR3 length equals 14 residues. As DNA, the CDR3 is TGTGCCAGCAGCTTAGGCTCCGGCAACACTGAAGCTTTCTTT. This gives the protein CASSLGSGNTEAFF.

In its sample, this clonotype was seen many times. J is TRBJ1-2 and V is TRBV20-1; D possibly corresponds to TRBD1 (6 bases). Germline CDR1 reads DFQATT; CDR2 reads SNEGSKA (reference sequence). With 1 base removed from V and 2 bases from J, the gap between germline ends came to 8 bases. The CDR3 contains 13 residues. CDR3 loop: CSARVRGNYGYTF. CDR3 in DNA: TGCAGTGCTAGAGTTAGGGGGAACTATGGCTACACCTTC.

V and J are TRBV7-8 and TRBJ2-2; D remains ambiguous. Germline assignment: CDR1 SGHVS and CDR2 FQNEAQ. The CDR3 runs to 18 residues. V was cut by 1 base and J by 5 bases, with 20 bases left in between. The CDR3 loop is CASSLGYLTRMGTGELFF. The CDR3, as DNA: TGTGCCAGCAGCTTAGGATACTTGACAAGAATGGGTACCGGGGAGCTGTTTTTT.

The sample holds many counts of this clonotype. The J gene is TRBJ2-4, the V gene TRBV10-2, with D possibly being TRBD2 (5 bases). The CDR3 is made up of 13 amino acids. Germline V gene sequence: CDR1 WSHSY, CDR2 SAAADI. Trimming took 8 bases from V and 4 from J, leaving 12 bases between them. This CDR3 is CASREGGKNIQYF. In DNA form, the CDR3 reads TGCGCCAGCCGCGAAGGAGGAAAAAACATTCAGTACTTC.

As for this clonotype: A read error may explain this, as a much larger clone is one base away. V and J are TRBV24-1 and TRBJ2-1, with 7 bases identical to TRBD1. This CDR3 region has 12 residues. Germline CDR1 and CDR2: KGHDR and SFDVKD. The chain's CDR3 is CGTSDFGQDQFF. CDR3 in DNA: TGTGGCACCAGTGATTTTGGACAGGATCAGTTCTTC.

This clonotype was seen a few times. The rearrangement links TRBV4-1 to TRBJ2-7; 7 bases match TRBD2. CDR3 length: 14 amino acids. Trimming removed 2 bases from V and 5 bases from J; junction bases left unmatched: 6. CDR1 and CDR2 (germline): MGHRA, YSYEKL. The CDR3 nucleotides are TGCGCCAGCAGCCAAACGACTAGCATCCACGAGCAGTACTTC. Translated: CASSQTTSIHEQYF.

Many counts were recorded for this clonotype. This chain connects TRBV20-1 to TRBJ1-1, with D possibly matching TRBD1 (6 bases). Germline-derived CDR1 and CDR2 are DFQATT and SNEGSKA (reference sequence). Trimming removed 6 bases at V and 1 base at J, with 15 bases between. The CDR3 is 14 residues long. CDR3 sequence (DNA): TGCAGTGCCCTTCGAGGGGGGAGGAACACTGAAGCTTTCTTT. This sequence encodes CSALRGGRNTEAFF.

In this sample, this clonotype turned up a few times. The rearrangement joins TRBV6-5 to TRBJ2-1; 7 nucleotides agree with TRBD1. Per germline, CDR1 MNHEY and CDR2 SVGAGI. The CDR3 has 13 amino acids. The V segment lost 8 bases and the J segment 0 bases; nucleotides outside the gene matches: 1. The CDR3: CASRDSSYNEQFF. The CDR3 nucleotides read TGTGCCAGCCGGGACAGCTCCTACAATGAGCAGTTCTTC.

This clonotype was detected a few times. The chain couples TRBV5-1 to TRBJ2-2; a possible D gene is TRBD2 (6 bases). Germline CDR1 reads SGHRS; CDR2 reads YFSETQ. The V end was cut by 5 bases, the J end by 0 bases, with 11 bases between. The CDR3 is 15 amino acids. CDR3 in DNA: TGCGCCAGCAGGGGCGGGGCAGCGAACACCGGGGAGCTGTTTTTT. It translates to CASRGGAANTGELFF.

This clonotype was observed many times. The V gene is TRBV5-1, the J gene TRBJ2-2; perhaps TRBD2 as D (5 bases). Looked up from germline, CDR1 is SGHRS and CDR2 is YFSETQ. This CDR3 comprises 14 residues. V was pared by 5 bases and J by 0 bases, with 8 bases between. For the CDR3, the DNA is TGCGCCAGCAGGGACTCCACGAACACCGGGGAGCTGTTTTTT. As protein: CASRDSTNTGELFF.

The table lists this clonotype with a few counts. For the CDR3, the DNA is TGTGCCAGCAGCCAAACAACAGGACTTAGGACTGAAGCTTTCTTT. It translates to CASSQTTGLRTEAFF. V usage is TRBV4-2 and J usage is TRBJ1-1; D is perhaps TRBD1 (5 bases). CDR1 and CDR2 from the germline V gene are LGHNA and YNFKEQ. Trimming took off 2 bases at V and 5 bases at J, with 15 bases between the two ends. The length of the CDR3 is 15 residues.

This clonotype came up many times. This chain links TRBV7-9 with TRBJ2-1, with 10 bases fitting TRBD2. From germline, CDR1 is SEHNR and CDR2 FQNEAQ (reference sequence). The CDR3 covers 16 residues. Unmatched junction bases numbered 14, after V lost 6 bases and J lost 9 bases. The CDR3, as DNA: TGTGCCAGCAGTCTTAACAGCGGGGGGGCCGTAAGTGAGCAGTTCTTC. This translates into CASSLNSGGAVSEQFF. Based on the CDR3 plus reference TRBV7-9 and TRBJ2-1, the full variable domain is DTGVSQNPRHKITKRGQNVTFRCDPISEHNRLYWYRQTLGQGPEFLTYFQNEAQLEKSRLLSDRFSAERPKGSFSTLEIQRTEQGDSAMYLCASSLNSGGAVSEQFFGPGTRLTVL.

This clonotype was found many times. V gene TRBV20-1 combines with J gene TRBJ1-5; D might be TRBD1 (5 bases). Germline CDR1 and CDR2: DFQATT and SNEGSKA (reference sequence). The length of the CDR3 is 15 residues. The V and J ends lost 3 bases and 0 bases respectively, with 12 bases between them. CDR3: CSASKQVSSNQPQHF. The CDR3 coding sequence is TGCAGTGCTAGCAAACAGGTCTCTAGCAATCAGCCCCAGCATTTT.

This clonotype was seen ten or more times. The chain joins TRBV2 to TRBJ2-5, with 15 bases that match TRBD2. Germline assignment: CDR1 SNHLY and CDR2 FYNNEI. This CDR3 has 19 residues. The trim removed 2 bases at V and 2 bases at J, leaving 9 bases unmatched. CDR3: CASSEQGLAGGLAQETQYF. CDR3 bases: TGTGCCAGCAGTGAACAGGGACTAGCGGGGGGTTTAGCTCAAGAGACCCAGTACTTC.

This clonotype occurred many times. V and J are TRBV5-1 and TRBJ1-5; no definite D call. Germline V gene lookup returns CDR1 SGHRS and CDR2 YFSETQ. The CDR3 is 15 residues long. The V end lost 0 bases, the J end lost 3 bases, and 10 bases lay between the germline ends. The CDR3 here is CASSLGEHPNQPQHF. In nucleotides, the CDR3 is TGCGCCAGCAGCTTGGGAGAGCACCCCAATCAGCCCCAGCATTTT.

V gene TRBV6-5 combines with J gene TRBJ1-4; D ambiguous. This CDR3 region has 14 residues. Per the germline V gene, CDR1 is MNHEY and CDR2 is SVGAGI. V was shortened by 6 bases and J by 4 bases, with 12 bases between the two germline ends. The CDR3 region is CASSPGRRNEKLFF. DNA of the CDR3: TGTGCCAGCAGCCCCGGACGGCGTAATGAAAAACTGTTTTTT.

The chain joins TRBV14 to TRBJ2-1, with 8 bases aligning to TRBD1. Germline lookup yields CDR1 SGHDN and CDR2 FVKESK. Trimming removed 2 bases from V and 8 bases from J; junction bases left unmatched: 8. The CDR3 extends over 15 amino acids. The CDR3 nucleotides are TGTGCCAGCAGCCAATATCAGGGGGCGAGTCATGAGCAGTTCTTC. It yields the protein CASSQYQGASHEQFF. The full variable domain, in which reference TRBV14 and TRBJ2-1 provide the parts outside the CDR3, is EAGVTQFPSHSVIEKGQTVTLRCDPISGHDNLYWYRRVMGKEIKFLLHFVKESKQDESGMPNNRFLAERTGGTYSTLKVQPAELEDSGVYFCASSQYQGASHEQFFGPGTRLTVL.

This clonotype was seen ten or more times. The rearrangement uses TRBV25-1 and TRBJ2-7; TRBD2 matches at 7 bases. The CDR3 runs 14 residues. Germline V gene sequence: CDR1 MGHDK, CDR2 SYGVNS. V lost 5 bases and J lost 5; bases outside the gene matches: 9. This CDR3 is CASSKSGTSHEQYF. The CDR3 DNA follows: TGTGCCAGCAGTAAAAGCGGGACGTCTCACGAGCAGTACTTC.

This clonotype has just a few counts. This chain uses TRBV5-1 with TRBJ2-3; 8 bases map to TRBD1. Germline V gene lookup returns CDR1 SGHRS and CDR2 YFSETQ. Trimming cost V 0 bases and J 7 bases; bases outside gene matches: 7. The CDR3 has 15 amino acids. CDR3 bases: TGCGCCAGCAGCTTGGTCAAGACAGGGGTCTATACGCAGTATTTT. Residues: CASSLVKTGVYTQYF.

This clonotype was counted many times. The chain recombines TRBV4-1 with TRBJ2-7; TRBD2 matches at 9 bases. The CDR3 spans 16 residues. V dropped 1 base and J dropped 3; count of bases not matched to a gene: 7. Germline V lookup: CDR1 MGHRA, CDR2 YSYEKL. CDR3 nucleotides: TGCGCCAGCAGCCAAGTAGCGGGCGGGGGGGACTACGAGCAGTACTTC. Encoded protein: CASSQVAGGGDYEQYF.

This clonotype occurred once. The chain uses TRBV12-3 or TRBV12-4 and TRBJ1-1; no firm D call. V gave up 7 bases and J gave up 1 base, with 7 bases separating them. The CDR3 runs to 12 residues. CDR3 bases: TGTGCCAGCACCTGGGGGAACACTGAAGCTTTCTTT. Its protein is CASTWGNTEAFF.

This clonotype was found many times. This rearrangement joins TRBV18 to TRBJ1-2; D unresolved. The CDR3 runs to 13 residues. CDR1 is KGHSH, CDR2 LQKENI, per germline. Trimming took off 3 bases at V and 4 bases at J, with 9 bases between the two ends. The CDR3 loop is CASSPDTSYGYTF. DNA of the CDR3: TGTGCCAGCTCACCCGACACAAGCTATGGCTACACCTTC.

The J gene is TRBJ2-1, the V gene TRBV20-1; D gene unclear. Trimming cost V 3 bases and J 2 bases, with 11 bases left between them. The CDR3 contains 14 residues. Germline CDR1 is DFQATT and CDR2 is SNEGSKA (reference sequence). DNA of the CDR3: TGCAGTGCTAGTCGGGCGATGGCCTACAATGAGCAGTTCTTC. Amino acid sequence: CSASRAMAYNEQFF.